The clone carrying this T cell receptor beta chain has just one count. Germline loops: CDR1 LGHNA, CDR2 YSLEER. Trimming removed 2 bases from V and 6 bases from J, with 14 bases in between. The CDR3 runs to 15 residues. Assay used: immunoSEQ multiplex PCR; TCRdb lists only in-frame clones, some missing. The sample shows fewer than 80,000 clones, around four fifths of them seen only once. This sample is part of a study of T cell clones after liver transplantation. This rearrangement joins TRBV4-3 to TRBJ2-1; unclear D gene. The clonotype was recovered from a human patient who received a liver transplant. Some of the T cells might come from the graft donor. The sample consisted of CD4+ T cells from blood, taken 48 months after liver transplant. CDR3 sequence: CASSQSPTSGNEQFF. CDR3 DNA sequence: TGCGCCAGCAGCCAATCCCCGACCTCGGGCAATGAGCAGTTCTTC.